This record looks at one T cell receptor (beta chain) sequence and its context. In germline, CDR1 is GTSNPN, CDR2 SVGIG (reference sequence). The CDR3 length is 12 residues. Deletions cut 1 base from V and 3 bases from J, with 7 bases between. The data belong to a study of CD8 T cells in Susac syndrome. RNA was extracted with the RNeasy kit, and a quantity of about 0.5 to 1 ug was reverse transcribed using random hexamers. MiXCR, applied by TCRdb to the immunoSEQ multiplex PCR reads, yields one record per CDR3 protein. The data hold around 200,000 distinct CDR3 sequences, with 95% observed a single time. Recently defined diagnostic criteria classed the Susac syndrome patients as definite or probable. TEMRA cells were FACS-enriched, unlike CD8+ and CD4+ T cells, which were negatively isolated.

This TCR was recovered from a human donor with Susac syndrome. The sample taken for sequencing was CD8+ T cells from PBMCs. The V gene is TRBV30, the J gene TRBJ2-7; D gene unclear. CDR3 in amino acids: CAWSGLNYEQYF. CDR3 bases: TGTGCCTGGAGTGGACTTAACTACGAGCAGTACTTC.